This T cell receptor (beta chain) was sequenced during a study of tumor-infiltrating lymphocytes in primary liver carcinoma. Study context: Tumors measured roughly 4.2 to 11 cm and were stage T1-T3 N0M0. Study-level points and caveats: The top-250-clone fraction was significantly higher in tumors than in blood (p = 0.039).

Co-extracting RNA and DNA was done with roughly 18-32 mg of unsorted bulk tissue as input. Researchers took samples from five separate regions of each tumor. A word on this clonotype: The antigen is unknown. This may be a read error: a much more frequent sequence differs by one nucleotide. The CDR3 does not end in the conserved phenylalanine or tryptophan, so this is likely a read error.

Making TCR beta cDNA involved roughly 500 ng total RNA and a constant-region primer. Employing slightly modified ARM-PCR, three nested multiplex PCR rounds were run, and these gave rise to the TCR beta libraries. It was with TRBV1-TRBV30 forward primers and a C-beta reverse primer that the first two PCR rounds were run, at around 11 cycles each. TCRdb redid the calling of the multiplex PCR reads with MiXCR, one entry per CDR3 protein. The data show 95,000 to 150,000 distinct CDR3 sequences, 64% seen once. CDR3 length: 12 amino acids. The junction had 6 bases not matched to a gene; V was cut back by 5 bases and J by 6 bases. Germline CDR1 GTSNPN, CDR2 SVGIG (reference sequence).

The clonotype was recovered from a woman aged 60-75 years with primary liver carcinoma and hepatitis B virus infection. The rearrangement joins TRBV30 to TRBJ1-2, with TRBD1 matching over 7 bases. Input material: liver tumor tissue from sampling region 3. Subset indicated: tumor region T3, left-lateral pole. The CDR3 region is CAWVGTVHGYTI. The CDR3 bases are TGTGCCTGGGTGGGGACAGTCCATGGCTACACCATC.